The 30 T cell receptor beta chains reported below all come from one sample, sequenced in a study of shared clonotypes between healthy human individuals. Assay: immunoSEQ multiplex PCR; the TCRdb copy retains only in-frame clones and omits some. This table has 950,000 to 1,100,000 clones, 60% to 80% appearing once. The sample consisted of memory CD4+ T cells sorted from blood. Subset: CD45RA-negative fraction. The receptors were gathered from a man younger than 35 in good health.

The rearrangement links TRBV4-1 to TRBJ1-1; D not resolved. CDR1 and CDR2 (germline): MGHRA, YSYEKL. This CDR3 is 16 amino acids long. Trimming left V 0 bases short and J 7 bases short, with 18 bases between. The chain's CDR3 is CASSQDRSGKKHEAFF. The CDR3 DNA sequence: TGCGCCAGCAGCCAAGATAGGTCAGGAAAAAAACATGAAGCTTTCTTT.

The V and J genes are TRBV10-3 and TRBJ1-4; 7 positions match TRBD1. This CDR3 contains 16 residues. J gave up 0 bases and V 4 bases, and 5 bases lay outside the gene matches. Germline V CDR1 and CDR2: ENHRY, SYGVKD. The CDR3 loop reads CAISGEGAATNEKLFF. CDR3 coding DNA: TGTGCCATCAGTGGGGAGGGGGCCGCAACTAATGAAAAACTGTTTTTT.

The CDR3: CASSLGGTAPEQYF. Here the CDR3 DNA reads TGTGCCAGCAGCTTAGGTGGGACAGCCCCTGAGCAGTACTTC. V usage is TRBV11-2 and J usage is TRBJ2-7, with 7 bases fitting TRBD1. J lost 7 bases, V lost 1 base, and 7 bases had no gene match. CDR1 is SGHAT, CDR2 FQNNGV, per germline. The CDR3 is made up of 14 amino acids.

This chain links TRBV10-3 with TRBJ1-6, with D perhaps matching TRBD1 (5 bases). CDR1 ENHRY and CDR2 SYGVKD come from the germline V gene. The CDR3 extends over 12 amino acids. With 5 bases removed from V and 15 bases from J, the gap between germline ends came to 14 bases. The CDR3 DNA reads TGTGCCATCAGTTCGGACAAATTCATCCTCCACTTT. Its protein product is CAISSDKFILHF.

This sequence joins TRBV19 and TRBJ2-1; TRBD2 matches 10 bases. Per germline, CDR1 LNHDA and CDR2 SQIVND (reference sequence). CDR3 length equals 14 residues. J was trimmed by 13 bases and V by 4 bases; bases with no gene match: 10. For the CDR3, the DNA is TGTGCCAGTAGTACTTATCCGGGACTAGCGTTTCAGTTCTTC. It encodes CASSTYPGLAFQFF.

V usage is TRBV2 and J usage is TRBJ2-3, with D unresolved. The germline V gene encodes CDR1 SNHLY and CDR2 FYNNEI. The ends were cut back, 4 bases at V and 2 bases at J, with 7 bases in the middle. The CDR3 is made up of 13 amino acids. Here the CDR3 DNA reads TGTGCCAGCAGTGCCAGACACACAGATACGCAGTATTTT. This codes for CASSARHTDTQYF.

This clone appeared a single time. The chain couples TRBV11-2 to TRBJ1-2, with 7 bases fitting TRBD1. V shed 1 base and J 5 bases; nucleotides not matched to a gene: 7. Germline values: CDR1 SGHAT, CDR2 FQNNGV. This CDR3 region has 15 residues. CDR3 DNA: TGTGCCAGCAGCTTAGTGCCAGGGGGAGGATATGGCTACACCTTC. It encodes CASSLVPGGGYGYTF.

This clone was observed a single time. The chain employs TRBV21-1 and TRBJ2-5; TRBD2 is taken as the D call from the table, unchecked against the DNA. TRBV21-1 is deemed a pseudogene. The CDR3 has 16 residues. In DNA form, the CDR3 reads TGTGCCAGCAGCAAATTGAGTGGGACTACCTTGGAGACCCGGTACTTC. It specifies CASSKLSGTTLETRYF.

The J gene is TRBJ2-5, the V gene TRBV5-4; tentatively, D is TRBD2 (6 bases). The germline V and J ends were trimmed by 1 base and 2 bases, with 12 bases remaining between them. This CDR3 is 15 amino acids long. Germline V gene sequence: CDR1 SGHNT, CDR2 YYREEE (reference sequence). CDR3 loop: CASSLMSGGQETQYF. CDR3 bases: TGTGCCAGCAGCTTGATGAGCGGAGGGCAAGAGACCCAGTACTTC.

The chain links TRBV29-1 to TRBJ2-2, with D tentatively TRBD1 (6 bases). Trimming left V 6 bases short and J 5 bases short, with 19 bases between. This CDR3 region has 15 residues. Germline V gene lookup returns CDR1 SQVTM and CDR2 ANQGSEA. The CDR3 is CSVQDPKQGTGELFF. The CDR3 DNA reads as TGCAGCGTCCAAGACCCGAAACAGGGAACCGGGGAGCTGTTTTTT.

Here the CDR3 DNA reads TGTGCCAGCAGTGAAGGGACTAGCGGGCGCACCGGGGAGCTGTTTTTT. It encodes CASSEGTSGRTGELFF. The rearrangement uses TRBV6-1 and TRBJ2-2, with 11 positions matching TRBD2. The germline gives CDR1 MNHNS, CDR2 SASEGT. V shed 1 base and J 4 bases; nucleotides not matched to a gene: 2. The CDR3 loop spans 16 amino acids.

V and J are TRBV5-1 and TRBJ2-1, with TRBD2 matching 11 bases. Germline V CDR1 and CDR2: SGHRS, YFSETQ. The ends lost 4 bases at V and 10 bases at J; junction bases unmatched: 7. CDR3 length: 14 amino acids. CDR3 sequence: CASSLDRTSGEQFF. CDR3 in DNA: TGCGCCAGCAGCCTAGACAGGACTAGCGGGGAGCAGTTCTTC.

This clone was found a few times. The V gene is TRBV30, the J gene TRBJ2-3, with D possibly matching TRBD1 (6 bases). The germline CDR1 and CDR2 sequences are GTSNPN and SVGIG (reference sequence). Trimming pared 0 bases from V and 2 bases from J, leaving 15 bases between. This CDR3 has 16 residues. DNA for the CDR3: TGTGCCTGGAGTGTACTAGGGGGTGCCGACACAGATACGCAGTATTTT. The encoded protein is CAWSVLGGADTDTQYF.

This sequence joins TRBV21-1 and TRBJ1-1. TRBV21-1 is labeled a pseudogene. CDR3 length equals 19 residues. The CDR3 coding sequence is TGTGCCAGCAGCAAAGCGCTACGGCCCTTCGGGAGGGGAGGCACTGAAGCTTTCTTT. Encoded protein: CASSKALRPFGRGGTEAFF.

The chain employs TRBV18 and TRBJ2-5; perhaps D is TRBD1 or TRBD2 (5 bases each). The V end lost 2 bases, the J end lost 3 bases, and 16 bases lay between the germline ends. This CDR3 has 16 residues. Looked up from germline, CDR1 is KGHSH and CDR2 is LQKENI. The CDR3 DNA sequence: TGTGCCAGCTCACCAAGGGCCCACCTGGGGGAAGAGACCCAGTACTTC. Amino acid sequence: CASSPRAHLGEETQYF.

Concerning this clone itself: The same CDR3 also results from other DNA sequences found in this sample. This chain joins TRBV29-1 and TRBJ1-4; D is possibly TRBD1 (5 bases). The CDR3 has 12 amino acids. The V and J ends lost 6 bases and 3 bases respectively, with 8 bases between them. Germline CDR1 reads SQVTM; CDR2 reads ANQGSEA. The CDR3 DNA follows: TGCAGCGTGCGGGGGGCTAATGAAAAACTGTTTTTT. This gives the protein CSVRGANEKLFF. Combining the CDR3 with reference TRBV29-1 and TRBJ1-4 gives the whole variable domain SAVISQKPSRDICQRGTSLTIQCQVDSQVTMMFWYRQQPGQSLTLIATANQGSEATYESGFVIDKFPISRPNLTFSTLTVSNMSPEDSSIYLCSVRGANEKLFFGSGTQLSVL.

V and J are TRBV7-8 and TRBJ1-4; D remains ambiguous. The V and J ends lost 3 bases and 4 bases respectively, with 24 bases between them. Per germline, CDR1 SGHVS and CDR2 FQNEAQ. This CDR3 has 19 residues. The CDR3 DNA reads TGTGCCAGCAGCTTTGGTCGGCCGTTACCAGGAGCCGTTAATGAAAAACTGTTTTTT. Amino acid sequence: CASSFGRPLPGAVNEKLFF.

J is TRBJ2-1 and V is TRBV5-1; perhaps TRBD1 as D (6 bases). Looked up from germline, CDR1 is SGHRS and CDR2 is YFSETQ. This CDR3 has 17 residues. V was shortened by 0 bases and J by 3 bases, with 16 bases between the two germline ends. Here the CDR3 reads CASSLGLLQGIYNEQFF. CDR3 bases: TGCGCCAGCAGCTTGGGTTTACTACAGGGCATCTACAATGAGCAGTTCTTC.

This clone is a singleton in its sample. The rearrangement joins TRBV19 to TRBJ1-2, with TRBD1 matching 7 bases. The junction had 2 bases not matched to a gene; V was cut back by 1 base and J by 3 bases. CDR3 length: 14 amino acids. CDR1 and CDR2 from the germline V gene are LNHDA and SQIVND (reference sequence). In nucleotides, the CDR3 is TGTGCCAGTAGTATAGGACAGGGAGACTATGGCTACACCTTC. Amino acid sequence: CASSIGQGDYGYTF.

The V and J genes are TRBV7-8 and TRBJ2-2, with D uncertain. CDR1 and CDR2 from the germline V gene are SGHVS and FQNEAQ. The germline V and J ends were trimmed by 0 bases and 1 base, with 3 bases remaining between them. There are 14 residues in the CDR3. CDR3 region: CASSLAGNTGELFF. CDR3 in DNA: TGTGCCAGCAGCTTAGCAGGGAACACCGGGGAGCTGTTTTTT.

V and J are TRBV10-3 and TRBJ2-1; D possibly matches TRBD1 or TRBD2 (7 bases each). The V end was cut by 11 bases, the J end by 7 bases, with 21 bases between. The germline V gene has CDR1 ENHRY and CDR2 SYGVKD. The CDR3 is 14 residues long. CDR3 amino acids: CAVNQGGVLNEQFF. In nucleotides, the CDR3 is TGTGCCGTAAATCAGGGGGGGGTATTGAATGAGCAGTTCTTC.

This clone was detected a few times. This chain uses TRBV29-1 with TRBJ1-1; TRBD1 aligns across 8 bases. The CDR3 contains 15 residues. J was trimmed by 1 base and V by 5 bases; bases with no gene match: 9. Germline CDR1 SQVTM, CDR2 ANQGSEA. CDR3 region: CSVYQGAAPNTEAFF. The CDR3 DNA reads as TGCAGCGTTTACCAGGGGGCCGCTCCGAACACTGAAGCTTTCTTT.

This chain joins TRBV7-9 and TRBJ2-2; 9 bases agree with TRBD1. Trimming removed 8 bases from V and 6 bases from J; junction bases left unmatched: 13. CDR3 size: 16 residues. Germline assignment: CDR1 SEHNR and CDR2 FQNEAQ (reference sequence). As DNA, the CDR3 is TGTGCCAGCCTCCGGGACAGGGATGTTTTCGCCGGGGAGCTGTTTTTT. Protein sequence: CASLRDRDVFAGELFF.

This clone was found once. The chain carries TRBV19 and TRBJ1-5, with 8 bases identical to TRBD1. The ends lost 6 bases at V and 1 base at J; junction bases unmatched: 5. This CDR3 comprises 15 residues. Germline CDR1 and CDR2: LNHDA and SQIVND (reference sequence). CDR3 residues: CASRGQGRSNQPQHF. DNA of the CDR3: TGTGCCAGTAGAGGACAGGGACGGAGCAATCAGCCCCAGCATTTT.

This clone was recorded only once. V is TRBV28 and J is TRBJ1-5; D not resolved. The V and J ends lost 2 bases and 0 bases respectively, with 8 bases between them. The germline CDR1 and CDR2 sequences are MDHEN and SYDVKM. The CDR3 consists of 15 residues. The CDR3 bases are TGTGCCAGCAGTTTAAGCCAGCATAGCAATCAGCCCCAGCATTTT. Translated, it gives CASSLSQHSNQPQHF.

To note about this clone: Other DNA sequences within the sample encode an identical CDR3. The rearrangement uses TRBV30 and TRBJ2-7; 7 bases map to TRBD1. Germline V gives CDR1 GTSNPN, CDR2 SVGIG (reference sequence). The CDR3 totals 13 residues. V lost 2 bases, J lost 2 bases, and 3 bases stayed unmatched. The DNA of the CDR3 is TGTGCCTGGAGTCGGGACAGAGCCTACGAGCAGTACTTC. Translated, it gives CAWSRDRAYEQYF.

The chain recombines TRBV15 with TRBJ1-4; a possible D gene is TRBD1 (5 bases). Germline values: CDR1 LNHNV, CDR2 YYDKDF (reference sequence). V lost 6 bases, J lost 7 bases, and 6 bases lay in between. The CDR3 contains 11 residues. The CDR3 DNA reads as TGTGCCACCAGTGGGGGTGAAAAACTGTTTTTT. The encoded protein is CATSGGEKLFF.

The rearrangement joins TRBV10-2 to TRBJ2-4; TRBD2 matches at 11 bases. Germline CDR1 reads WSHSY; CDR2 reads SAAADI. The CDR3 is 19 amino acids. With V trimmed by 7 bases and J by 1 base, 15 bases remained unmatched. The CDR3 region is CASTAGLAGLNFAKNIQYF. The CDR3 region has the DNA TGCGCCAGCACCGCCGGACTAGCGGGCTTAAACTTCGCCAAAAACATTCAGTACTTC.

V gene TRBV9 combines with J gene TRBJ1-5; D gene unclear. Germline CDR1 reads SGDLS; CDR2 reads YYNGEE. With 4 bases removed from V and 1 base from J, the gap between germline ends came to 12 bases. The CDR3 has 15 amino acids. The CDR3 DNA reads as TGTGCCAGCAGCCCCCGTTCGGGAAGCAATCAGCCCCAGCATTTT. This translates into CASSPRSGSNQPQHF.

V usage is TRBV25-1 and J usage is TRBJ2-7, with 7 positions matching TRBD2. Germline V lookup: CDR1 MGHDK, CDR2 SYGVNS. The V and J ends lost 6 bases and 7 bases, in that order; junction bases with no gene match: 9. The CDR3 totals 13 residues. The CDR3 coding sequence is TGTGCCAGCAGCCTCATGGTCGGGGGGGAGCAGTACTTC. Translating it yields CASSLMVGGEQYF.